This TCR beta chain was recorded in a study of T cells in Graves' hyperthyroidism and ophthalmopathy. CDR3 length: 14 amino acids. Germline V gene data show CDR1 as DFQATT and CDR2 as SNEGSKA (reference sequence). The germline V and J ends were trimmed by 5 bases and 0 bases, with 13 bases remaining between them. This clonotype has ten or more counts. RNA transcripts provided the source from which TCR beta CDR3 regions were amplified. During a first-round RT-PCR of the TCR CDR3, the HTBI primer set was used. TCRdb passed the multiplex PCR reads through MiXCR, listing each CDR3 protein once. The sample contains about 520,000 distinct CDR3 sequences, less than 25% of which appear only once. Uncontrolled infection, other autoimmune disease, pregnancy or lactation barred patients from enrollment.

J is TRBJ1-1 and V is TRBV20-1; no firm D call. Sequenced material: blood. The origin of this receptor is a woman in her 30s with Graves' ophthalmopathy. The CDR3 DNA sequence: TGCAGTGCTCGCGAAATGAACTTGAACACTGAAGCTTTCTTT. Residues: CSAREMNLNTEAFF.